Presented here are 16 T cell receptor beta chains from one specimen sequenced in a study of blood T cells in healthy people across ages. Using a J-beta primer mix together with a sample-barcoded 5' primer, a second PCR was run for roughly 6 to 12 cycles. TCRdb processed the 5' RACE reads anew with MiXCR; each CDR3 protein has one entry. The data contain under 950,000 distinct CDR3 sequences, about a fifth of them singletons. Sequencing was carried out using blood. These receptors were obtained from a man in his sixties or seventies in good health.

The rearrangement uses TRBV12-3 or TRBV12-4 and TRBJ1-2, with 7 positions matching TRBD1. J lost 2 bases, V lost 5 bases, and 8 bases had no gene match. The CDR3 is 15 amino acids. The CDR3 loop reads CASSQRRGLNYGYTF. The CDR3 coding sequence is TGTGCCAGCAGTCAGAGGAGGGGGCTCAACTATGGCTACACCTTC.

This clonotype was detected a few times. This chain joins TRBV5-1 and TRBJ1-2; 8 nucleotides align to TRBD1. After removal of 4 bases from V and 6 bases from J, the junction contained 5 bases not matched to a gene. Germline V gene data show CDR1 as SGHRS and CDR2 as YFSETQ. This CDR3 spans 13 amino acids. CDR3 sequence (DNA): TGCGCCAGCAGCAAACAGGGGGTAGATGGCTACACCTTC. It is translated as CASSKQGVDGYTF.

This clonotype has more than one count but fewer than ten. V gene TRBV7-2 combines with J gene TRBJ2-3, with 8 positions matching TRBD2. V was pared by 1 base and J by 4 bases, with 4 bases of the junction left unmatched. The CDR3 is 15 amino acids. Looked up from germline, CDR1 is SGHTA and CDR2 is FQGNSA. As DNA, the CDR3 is TGTGCCAGCAGCTTAGTAGGGACTAGGCCAGATACGCAGTATTTT. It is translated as CASSLVGTRPDTQYF. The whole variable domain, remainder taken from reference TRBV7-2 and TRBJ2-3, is GAGVSQSPSNKVTEKGKDVELRCDPISGHTALYWYRQSLGQGLEFLIYFQGNSAPDKSGLPSDRFSAERTGGSVSTLTIQRTQQEDSAVYLCASSLVGTRPDTQYFGPGTRLTVL.

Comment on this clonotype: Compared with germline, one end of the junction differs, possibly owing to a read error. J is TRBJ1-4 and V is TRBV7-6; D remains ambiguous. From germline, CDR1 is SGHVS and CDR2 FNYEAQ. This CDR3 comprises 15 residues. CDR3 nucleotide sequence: TGTGCCGGCAGCTTAGGAGGGTCCCGAAATGAAAAACTGTTTTTT. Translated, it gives CAGSLGGSRNEKLFF.

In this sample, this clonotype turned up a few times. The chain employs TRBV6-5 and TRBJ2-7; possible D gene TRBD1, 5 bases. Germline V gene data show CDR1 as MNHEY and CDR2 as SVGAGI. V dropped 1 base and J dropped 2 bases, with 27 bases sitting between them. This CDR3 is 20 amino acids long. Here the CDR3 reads CASSYLTLWGPHSRTYEQYF. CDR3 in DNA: TGTGCCAGCAGTTACTTGACCTTATGGGGCCCGCACTCAAGGACCTACGAGCAGTACTTC.

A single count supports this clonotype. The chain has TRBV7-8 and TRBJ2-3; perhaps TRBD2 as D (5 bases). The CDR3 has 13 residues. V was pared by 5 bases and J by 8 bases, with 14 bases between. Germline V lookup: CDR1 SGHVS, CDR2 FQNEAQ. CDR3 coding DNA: TGTGCCAGCAGCCCACCCGGGGAAGGTACGCAGTATTTT. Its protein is CASSPPGEGTQYF.

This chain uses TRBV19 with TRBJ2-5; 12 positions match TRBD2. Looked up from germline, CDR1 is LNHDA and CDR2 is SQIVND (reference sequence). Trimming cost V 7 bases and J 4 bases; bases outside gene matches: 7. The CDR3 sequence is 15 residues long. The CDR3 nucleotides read TGTGCCAGTAAGGTCGCTAGCGGGAGGGGAGAGACCCAGTACTTC. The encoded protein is CASKVASGRGETQYF.

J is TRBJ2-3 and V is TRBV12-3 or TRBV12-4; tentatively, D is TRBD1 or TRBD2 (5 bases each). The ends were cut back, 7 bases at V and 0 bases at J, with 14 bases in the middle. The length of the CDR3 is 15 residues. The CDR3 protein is CASTGAHTSTDTQYF. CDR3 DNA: TGTGCCAGCACCGGGGCGCATACTAGCACAGATACGCAGTATTTT.

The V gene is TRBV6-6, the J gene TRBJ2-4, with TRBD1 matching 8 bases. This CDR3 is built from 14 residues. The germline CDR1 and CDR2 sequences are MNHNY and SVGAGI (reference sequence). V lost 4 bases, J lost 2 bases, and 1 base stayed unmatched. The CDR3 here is CASSWDRTKNIQYF. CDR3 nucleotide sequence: TGTGCCAGCAGTTGGGACAGGACCAAAAACATTCAGTACTTC.

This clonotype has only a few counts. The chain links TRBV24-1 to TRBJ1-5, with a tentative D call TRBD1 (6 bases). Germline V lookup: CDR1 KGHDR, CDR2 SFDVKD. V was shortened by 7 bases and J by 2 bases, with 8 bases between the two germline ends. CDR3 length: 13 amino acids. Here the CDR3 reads CATSRQGNQPQHF. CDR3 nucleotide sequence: TGTGCCACCAGCCGACAGGGCAATCAGCCCCAGCATTTT.

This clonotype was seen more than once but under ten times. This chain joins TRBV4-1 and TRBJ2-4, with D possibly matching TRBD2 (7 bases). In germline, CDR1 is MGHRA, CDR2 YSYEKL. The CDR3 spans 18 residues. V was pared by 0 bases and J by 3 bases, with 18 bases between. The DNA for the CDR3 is TGCGCCAGCAGCCAAGATCGTGTGGGGGGGGCGAACAAAAACATTCAGTACTTC. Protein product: CASSQDRVGGANKNIQYF.

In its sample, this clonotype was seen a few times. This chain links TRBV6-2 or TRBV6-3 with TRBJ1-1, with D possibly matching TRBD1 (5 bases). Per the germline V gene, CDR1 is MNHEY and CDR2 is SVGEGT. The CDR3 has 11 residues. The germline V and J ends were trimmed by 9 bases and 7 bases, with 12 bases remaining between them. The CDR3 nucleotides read TGTGCCAGTTCCCGACAGCGTGAAGCTTTCTTT. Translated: CASSRQREAFF.

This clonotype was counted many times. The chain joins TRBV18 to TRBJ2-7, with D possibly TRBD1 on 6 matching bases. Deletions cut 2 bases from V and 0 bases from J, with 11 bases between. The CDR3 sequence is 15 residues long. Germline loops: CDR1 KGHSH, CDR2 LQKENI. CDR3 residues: CASSPKGQTSYEQYF. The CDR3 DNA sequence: TGTGCCAGCTCACCAAAAGGACAGACCTCCTACGAGCAGTACTTC.

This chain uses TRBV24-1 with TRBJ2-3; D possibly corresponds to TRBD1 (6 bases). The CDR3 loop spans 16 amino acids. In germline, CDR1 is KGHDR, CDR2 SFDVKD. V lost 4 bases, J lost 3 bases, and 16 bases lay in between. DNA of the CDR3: TGTGCCACCAGTGAGGACAGCTCTGGACTGACAGATACGCAGTATTTT. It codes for CATSEDSSGLTDTQYF.

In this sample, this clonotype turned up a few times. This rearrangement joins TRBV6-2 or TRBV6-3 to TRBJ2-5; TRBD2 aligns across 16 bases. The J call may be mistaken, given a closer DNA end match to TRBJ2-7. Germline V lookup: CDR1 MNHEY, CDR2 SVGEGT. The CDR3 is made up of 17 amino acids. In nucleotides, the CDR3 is TGTGCCAGCAGTCAAACGGGACTAGCGGGAGGGACCAACGAGCAGTACGTC. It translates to CASSQTGLAGGTNEQYV.

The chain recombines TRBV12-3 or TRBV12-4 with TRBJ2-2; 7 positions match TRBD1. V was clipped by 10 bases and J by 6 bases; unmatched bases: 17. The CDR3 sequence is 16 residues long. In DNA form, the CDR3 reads TGTGCCACCAAAACTAGACAGGGCGTATTTGCCGGGGAGCTGTTTTTT. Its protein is CATKTRQGVFAGELFF.